This is a list of T cell receptor beta chains from one sample in a study of a mutant IDH1 vaccine in newly diagnosed glioma. Clones were read by immunoSEQ multiplex PCR, and TCRdb kept only the in-frame ones, dropping some. This sample has tens of thousands of clones, with roughly 76% found just once. The antigens of these receptors remain unknown. Sequencing was performed on PBMCs, taken from a glioma patient whose treatment included an IDH1 peptide vaccine. Source of these receptors: a man aged 35 to 55 with glioma. The CDR3 runs from the conserved cysteine through the conserved F or W. A D gene is named only where the DNA matches it firmly. Size values are once, few and many counts, or a class for expanded clones, and some rows have none.

j_call,d_call,clone_size,v_call,cdr3_nt,cdr3_aa
TRBJ2-7,NA,NA,TRBV4-1,TGCGCCAGCAGCCAAGAATCCAGGGGAACCTACGAGCAGTACTTC,CASSQESRGTYEQYF
TRBJ2-7,TRBD1,NA,TRBV10-3,TGTGCCATCAGTGACCTAGGGACAGGGCCCTACGAGCAGTACTTC,CAISDLGTGPYEQYF
TRBJ2-1,NA,NA,TRBV13,TGTGCCAGCAGCCCGGGGCCCCCGGGGTCCTACAATGAGCAGTTCTTC,CASSPGPPGSYNEQFF
TRBJ2-7,TRBD1,NA,TRBV10-3,TGTGCCATCACCCGACAGGGGGACGGTTCCTACGAGCAGTACTTC,CAITRQGDGSYEQYF
TRBJ1-1,TRBD1,once,TRBV5-1,TGCGCCAGCAGCACTCCGACAGGGATGAACACTGAAGCTTTCTTT,CASSTPTGMNTEAFF
TRBJ2-7,TRBD2,once,TRBV6-6,TGTGCCAGCAGTTACCTAGCGGGAGGAGGCTACGAGCAGTACTTC,CASSYLAGGGYEQYF
TRBJ1-5,TRBD1,NA,TRBV4-1,TGCGCCAGCAGCCAAGATCAGACAGGGGCTATGCAGCCCCAGCATTTT,CASSQDQTGAMQPQHF
TRBJ2-3,NA,NA,TRBV4-3,TGCGCCAGCAGCCCAGCTGTCGGCCGCGCAGATACGCAGTATTTT,CASSPAVGRADTQYF
TRBJ2-3,NA,NA,TRBV7-7,TGTGCTAGCAGCTTCGCCTCCGGTTCCACAGATACGCAGTATTTT,CASSFASGSTDTQYF
TRBJ1-6,NA,NA,TRBV19,TGTGCCAGTAGTTGGGTTGGTAATTCACCCCTCCACTTT,CASSWVGNSPLHF
TRBJ2-7,TRBD1,NA,TRBV2,TGTGCCAGCAGCGGGACAGGGCTCGAGCAGTACTTC,CASSGTGLEQYF
TRBJ1-5,NA,NA,TRBV27,TGTGCCAGCAGTTTTTTGGGGGCGAATCAGCCCCAGCATTTT,CASSFLGANQPQHF
TRBJ1-3,NA,NA,TRBV2,TGTGCCAGCACCGACGGGACTCCTGGGAACACCATATATTTT,CASTDGTPGNTIYF
TRBJ1-3,NA,NA,TRBV29-1,TGCAGCGTTGGGCAGAGCTCTGGAAACACCATATATTTT,CSVGQSSGNTIYF
TRBJ2-3,TRBD1,NA,TRBV5-5,TGTGCCAGCAGCTTCGGAACAGGGGGCACGGGCACAGATACGCAGTATTTT,CASSFGTGGTGTDTQYF
TRBJ2-4,TRBD2,NA,TRBV5-4,TGTGCCAGCAGCTTGGGACTAGCGGGAGTCGGAGCCAAAAACATTCAGTACTTC,CASSLGLAGVGAKNIQYF
TRBJ2-7,TRBD1,NA,TRBV7-9,TGTGCCAGCAGCCTAGACCCCGGACAGGGGGCTTACTTC,CASSLDPGQGAYF
TRBJ2-7,NA,NA,TRBV5-6,TGTGCCAGCAGCTTCTGGACACACGAGCAGTACTTC,CASSFWTHEQYF
TRBJ1-5,NA,few,TRBV5-6,TGTGCCAGCAACGACACGGGGGGACTGAGCAATCAGCCCCAGCATTTT,CASNDTGGLSNQPQHF
TRBJ1-2,TRBD1,NA,TRBV5-4,TGTGCCAGCAGCTTTATAGGGACAGGGGTCTACACCTTC,CASSFIGTGVYTF
TRBJ2-1,TRBD1,few,TRBV4-2,TGTGCCAGCAGCCAAGATGGGACAGGGGGACCCAATGAGCAGTTCTTC,CASSQDGTGGPNEQFF
TRBJ2-5,NA,NA,TRBV7-2,TGTGCCAGCAGCTCAACTCCGCTCGAGACCCAGTACTTC,CASSSTPLETQYF
TRBJ1-4,NA,NA,TRBV18,TGTGCCAGCTCACCACGGACGGGGCCGAACGAAAAACTGTTTTTT,CASSPRTGPNEKLFF
TRBJ2-1,NA,NA,TRBV14,TGTGCCAGCAGCCAAGATCCGGCGGGTAAGGGTGAGCAGTTCTTC,CASSQDPAGKGEQFF
TRBJ2-3,NA,NA,TRBV27,TGTGCCAGCAGTTTACACAGGAGCACAGATACGCAGTATTTT,CASSLHRSTDTQYF
TRBJ1-1,NA,NA,TRBV11-3,TGTGCCAGCAGCTTAGACGCCGGGGCTGAAGCTTTCTTT,CASSLDAGAEAFF
TRBJ1-1,NA,NA,TRBV19,TGTGCCAGTGGCCCCTACCAGGTGAACACTGAAGCTTTCTTT,CASGPYQVNTEAFF
TRBJ1-2,NA,NA,TRBV6-5,TGTGCCAGCAGACTAGGGGCCGCCTATGGCTACACCTTC,CASRLGAAYGYTF
TRBJ2-2,TRBD2,NA,TRBV7-2,TGTGCCAGCAGCTTATGGACTAGCGGATACACCGGGGAGCTGTTTTTT,CASSLWTSGYTGELFF
TRBJ1-1,NA,NA,TRBV2,TGTGCCAGCAGGGGGTCTTACACTGAAGCTTTCTTT,CASRGSYTEAFF
TRBJ2-5,TRBD2,NA,TRBV7-9,TGTGCCAGCAGCTTAGCTCTGACTAGCGGGGGGGAAGAGACCCAGTACTTC,CASSLALTSGGEETQYF
TRBJ1-1,NA,NA,TRBV7-9,TGTGCCAGCAGCTTACGGAAAGACACTGAAGCTTTCTTT,CASSLRKDTEAFF
TRBJ2-1,NA,once,TRBV18,TGTGCCAGCTCACCAGTTCGGACTTACAATGAGCAGTTCTTC,CASSPVRTYNEQFF
TRBJ2-7,TRBD1,NA,TRBV9,TGTGCCAGCAGCGAGCGGACAGGGCTGGCCCACGAGCAGTACTTC,CASSERTGLAHEQYF
TRBJ2-7,NA,NA,TRBV7-9,TGTGCCAGCACCAGCACCACCGGAGGGTTCGAGCAGTACTTC,CASTSTTGGFEQYF
TRBJ1-1,NA,NA,TRBV7-9,TGTGCCAGCAGCTTTCGAAGGGAAGGGACTGAAGCTTTCTTT,CASSFRREGTEAFF
TRBJ2-1,TRBD1,once,TRBV9,TGTGCCAGCAATTCTCCGGGACAGTGGTTCTTC,CASNSPGQWFF